A single sample gave rise to the 20 T cell receptor beta chains below, sequenced in a study of beta chain features in type 1 diabetes. The study reverse transcribed the entire isolated RNA, so it sequenced expressed TCRB transcripts. TCRdb's copy holds only in-frame clones and misses some; the assay was immunoSEQ multiplex PCR. The table has roughly 300,000 clones, 14% seen once. The sample consisted of central memory CD4+ T cells from blood. Source of these receptors: a man aged 25-40 years in good health.

This clone has a handful of counts. J is TRBJ2-7 and V is TRBV7-9; D gene unclear. Germline lookup yields CDR1 SEHNR and CDR2 FQNEAQ (reference sequence). Trimming took 5 bases from V and 5 from J, leaving 22 bases between them. CDR3 length: 16 amino acids. CDR3 loop: CASSLGIGLEFNEQYF. The CDR3 DNA reads as TGTGCCAGCAGCCTAGGGATAGGGCTGGAGTTTAACGAGCAGTACTTC.

This clone has more than one count but fewer than ten. The genes are TRBV7-3 and TRBJ2-1, with 8 nucleotides matching TRBD2. Trimming took 5 bases from V and 9 from J; bases not matched to a gene: 3. The CDR3 is 12 amino acids. Germline CDR1 is SGHTA and CDR2 is FQGTGA. The CDR3 protein is CASSSLAGEQFF. Written as DNA, the CDR3 is TGTGCCAGCAGCAGTCTAGCGGGTGAGCAGTTCTTC. Full variable domain (outside the CDR3, taken from reference TRBV7-3 and TRBJ2-1): GAGVSQTPSNKVTEKGKYVELRCDPISGHTALYWYRQSLGQGPEFLIYFQGTGAADDSGLPNDRFFAVRPEGSVSTLKIQRTERGDSAVYLCASSSLAGEQFFGPGTRLTVL.

This clone showed up just a few times. The chain combines TRBV2 with TRBJ2-1; no clear D. V was pared by 2 bases and J by 12 bases, with 11 bases between. Germline lookup yields CDR1 SNHLY and CDR2 FYNNEI. CDR3 size: 12 residues. The CDR3 DNA follows: TGTGCCAGCAGTGAAAACCAATATAGGCAGTTCTTC. This gives the protein CASSENQYRQFF. The entire variable domain, with the rest obtained from reference TRBV2 and TRBJ2-1, is as follows: EPEVTQTPSHQVTQMGQEVILRCVPISNHLYFYWYRQILGQKVEFLVSFYNNEISEKSEIFDDQFSVERPDGSNFTLKIRSTKLEDSAMYFCASSENQYRQFFGPGTRLTVL.

This clone came up a few times. The chain employs TRBV4-3 and TRBJ1-2, with a weak D call TRBD1 (5 bases). The CDR3 is made up of 14 amino acids. The germline V gene has CDR1 LGHNA and CDR2 YSLEER. Trimming took off 1 base at V and 3 bases at J, with 9 bases between the two ends. CDR3 in amino acids: CASSQGGAYYGYTF. DNA of the CDR3: TGCGCCAGCAGCCAAGGTGGGGCTTACTATGGCTACACCTTC.

The J gene is TRBJ2-7, the V gene TRBV7-9; no clear D. The V end lost 3 bases, the J end lost 3 bases, and 6 bases lay between the germline ends. CDR1 is SEHNR and CDR2 is FQNEAQ in the germline V gene (reference sequence). The CDR3 length is 12 residues. The CDR3 sequence: CASSFLFYEQYV. The DNA of the CDR3 is TGTGCCAGCAGCTTTCTATTCTACGAGCAGTACGTC.

The genes are TRBV2 and TRBJ1-1, with D unclear. The CDR3 contains 13 residues. Per the germline V gene, CDR1 is SNHLY and CDR2 is FYNNEI. Trimming stripped 4 bases from V and 1 base from J, with 7 bases between. In DNA, the CDR3 is TGTGCCAGCAGTGTGGGATGGAACACTGAAGCTTTCTTT. It specifies CASSVGWNTEAFF.

The sample holds many counts of this clone. The chain uses TRBV5-4 and TRBJ2-3; no reliable D call. CDR3 length: 17 residues. CDR1 and CDR2 (germline): SGHNT, YYREEE (reference sequence). Trimming left V 4 bases short and J 0 bases short, with 18 bases between. CDR3 sequence (DNA): TGTGCCAGCAGCCGAGAATTACGGACCGAGAGCACAGATACGCAGTATTTT. Residues: CASSRELRTESTDTQYF.

There are many counts of this clone. The chain links TRBV4-3 to TRBJ2-1, with no clear D. Germline V lookup: CDR1 LGHNA, CDR2 YSLEER. V lost 1 base and J lost 0, with 4 bases in between. The CDR3 has 14 residues. CDR3 loop: CASSQASSYNEQFF. Written as DNA, the CDR3 is TGCGCCAGCAGCCAAGCTAGCTCCTACAATGAGCAGTTCTTC.

The rearrangement uses TRBV9 and TRBJ2-1, with a tentative D call TRBD1 (6 bases). The germline V gene encodes CDR1 SGDLS and CDR2 YYNGEE. This CDR3 has 19 amino acids. The germline V and J ends were trimmed by 4 bases and 0 bases, with 23 bases remaining between them. The CDR3 region has the DNA TGTGCCAGCAGCACCTCTAGTGGGGGCCGGCCAAGCTCCTACAATGAGCAGTTCTTC. This gives the protein CASSTSSGGRPSSYNEQFF.

The chain carries TRBV11-3 and TRBJ2-2; no reliable D call. CDR1 is SGHNT and CDR2 is YENEEA in the germline V gene. Trimming left V 5 bases short and J 6 bases short, with 10 bases between. The CDR3 is 13 residues long. The DNA of the CDR3 is TGTGCCAGCAGCGGGGTGGAAGCCGGGGAGCTGTTTTTT. Its translation: CASSGVEAGELFF.

The chain combines TRBV7-2 with TRBJ2-5, with 7 bases matching TRBD2. The germline CDR1 and CDR2 sequences are SGHTA and FQGNSA. There are 14 residues in the CDR3. The V and J ends lost 4 bases and 1 base, in that order; junction bases with no gene match: 3. In DNA, the CDR3 is TGTGCCAGCAGCTATACTAGCGCCCAAGAGACCCAGTACTTC. This translates into CASSYTSAQETQYF.

V usage is TRBV6-5 and J usage is TRBJ2-5; TRBD1 matches at 7 bases. The CDR3 is 16 residues long. Germline V gene lookup returns CDR1 MNHEY and CDR2 SVGAGI. The J segment lost 5 bases and the V segment lost 4 bases, leaving 13 bases of the junction unmatched. CDR3 residues: CASSSDTTGRWETQYF. The CDR3 DNA reads as TGTGCCAGCAGTTCGGACACGACAGGGCGGTGGGAGACCCAGTACTTC.

The CDR3 sequence: CASSYSTGTAYEQYF. The DNA for the CDR3 is TGTGCCAGCAGTTACTCGACAGGGACGGCGTACGAGCAGTACTTC. The chain employs TRBV6-6 and TRBJ2-7, with 7 bases identical to TRBD1. This CDR3 region has 15 residues. Looked up from germline, CDR1 is MNHNY and CDR2 is SVGAGI (reference sequence). J was trimmed by 4 bases and V by 0 bases; bases with no gene match: 6.

This clone was counted only a few times. The chain employs TRBV2 and TRBJ2-5; 11 positions agree with TRBD1. Germline V gives CDR1 SNHLY, CDR2 FYNNEI. The ends lost 5 bases at V and 5 bases at J; junction bases unmatched: 7. This CDR3 region has 15 residues. CDR3 bases: TGTGCCAGCAGTTTACCCGGGACAGGGGGGGAGACCCAGTACTTC. Its translation: CASSLPGTGGETQYF.

A note on this clone: One junction end disagrees with the germline gene, perhaps due to a read error. The chain is built from TRBV7-2 and TRBJ2-1; 8 bases fit TRBD2. CDR3 length: 14 amino acids. Germline V gene data show CDR1 as SGHTA and CDR2 as FQGNSA. CDR3 nucleotides: TGTGCCAGCACCACCGGGGGCGGGGCGGGAGGCTGGATCTTC. Residues: CASTTGGGAGGWIF.

The chain recombines TRBV5-1 with TRBJ2-3, with 7 nucleotides matching TRBD1. V lost 1 base and J lost 0; bases outside the gene matches: 2. From germline, CDR1 is SGHRS and CDR2 YFSETQ. The CDR3 runs to 15 residues. Here the CDR3 DNA reads TGCGCCAGCAGCTTGCCGGGACAGAGCACAGATACGCAGTATTTT. It is translated as CASSLPGQSTDTQYF.

The V gene is TRBV29-1, the J gene TRBJ2-3, with 8 bases fitting TRBD2. Looked up from germline, CDR1 is SQVTM and CDR2 is ANQGSEA. Losses at the gene ends were 7 bases for V and 1 base for J; bases not matched to a gene: 7. The CDR3 length is 14 residues. The CDR3 sequence: CSATPLAGTDTQYF. CDR3 bases: TGCAGCGCCACCCCACTAGCGGGCACAGATACGCAGTATTTT.

The V and J genes are TRBV9 and TRBJ2-3; 7 bases align to TRBD2. The CDR3 loop spans 15 amino acids. V shed 4 bases, J shed 7 bases, and the junction held 12 bases outside the gene matches. Germline lookup yields CDR1 SGDLS and CDR2 YYNGEE. CDR3 region: CASSSAGTTRNTQYF. As DNA, the CDR3 is TGTGCCAGCAGCTCAGCCGGGACTACACGAAATACGCAGTATTTT.

This clone was seen a handful of times. This rearrangement joins TRBV4-2 to TRBJ2-1, with TRBD2 matching 11 bases. The V gene's germline CDR1 is LGHNA and CDR2 YNFKEQ. The V gene end was trimmed by 4 bases and the J gene end by 7 bases; junction bases not matched to a gene: 6. This CDR3 has 15 amino acids. DNA of the CDR3: TGTGCCAGCAGCCGGCTAGCGGGAGGTGTAAATGAGCAGTTCTTC. Translation gives CASSRLAGGVNEQFF.

The chain is built from TRBV7-9 and TRBJ2-5, with D perhaps being TRBD1 or TRBD2 (5 bases each). Germline CDR1 and CDR2: SEHNR and FQNEAQ (reference sequence). V was clipped by 1 base and J by 13 bases, with 13 bases between them. The CDR3 runs 12 residues. Here the CDR3 reads CASSLVPGPTYF. The CDR3 DNA sequence: TGTGCCAGCAGCTTAGTACCGGGACCTACGTACTTC.